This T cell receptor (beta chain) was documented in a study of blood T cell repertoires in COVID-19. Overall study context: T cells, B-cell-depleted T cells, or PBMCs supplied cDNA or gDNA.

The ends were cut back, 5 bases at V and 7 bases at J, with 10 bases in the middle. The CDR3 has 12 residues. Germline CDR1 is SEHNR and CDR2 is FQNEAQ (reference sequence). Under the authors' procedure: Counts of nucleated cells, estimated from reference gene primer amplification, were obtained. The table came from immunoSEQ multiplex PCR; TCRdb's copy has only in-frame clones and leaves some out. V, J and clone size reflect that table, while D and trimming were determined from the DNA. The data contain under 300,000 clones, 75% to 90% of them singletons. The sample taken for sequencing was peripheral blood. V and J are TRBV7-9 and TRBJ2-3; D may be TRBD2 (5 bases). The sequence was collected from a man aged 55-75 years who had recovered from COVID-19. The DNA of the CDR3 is TGTGCCAGCAGCCCCGAGGGCTATACGCAGTATTTT. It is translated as CASSPEGYTQYF.